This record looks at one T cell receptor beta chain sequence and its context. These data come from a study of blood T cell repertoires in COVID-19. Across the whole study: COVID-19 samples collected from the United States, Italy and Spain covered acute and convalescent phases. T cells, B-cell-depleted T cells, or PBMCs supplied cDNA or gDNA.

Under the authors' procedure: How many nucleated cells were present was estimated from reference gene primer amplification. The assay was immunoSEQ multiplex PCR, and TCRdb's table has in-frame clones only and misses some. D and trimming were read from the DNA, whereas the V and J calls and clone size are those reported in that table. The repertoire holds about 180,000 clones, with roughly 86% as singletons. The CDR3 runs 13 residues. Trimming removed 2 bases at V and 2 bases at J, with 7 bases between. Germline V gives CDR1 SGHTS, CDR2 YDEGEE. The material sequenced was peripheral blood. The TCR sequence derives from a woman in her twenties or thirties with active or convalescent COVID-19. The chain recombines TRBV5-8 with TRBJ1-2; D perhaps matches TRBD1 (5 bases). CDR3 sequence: CASSLSGNYGYTF. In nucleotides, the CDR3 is TGTGCCAGCAGCTTATCAGGGAACTATGGCTACACCTTC.